The present entry profiles one TCR beta chain with its context. A quantity of roughly 0.5 to 1 ug RNA underwent reverse transcription using random hexamers. Amplification of TCR beta CDR3 was carried out by immunoSEQ multiplex PCR, which covered 54 Vbeta and 13 Jbeta segments. TCRdb independently ran MiXCR on the immunoSEQ multiplex PCR reads; one entry per CDR3 protein. This sample has over 350,000 distinct CDR3 sequences, with more than 80% found just once. This entry is derived from a study of CD8 T cells in Susac syndrome. Germline V lookup: CDR1 SGHVS, CDR2 FQNEAQ. CDR3 length: 19 residues. The V segment lost 0 bases and the J segment 2 bases; nucleotides outside the gene matches: 9. From blood CD8+ and CD4+ T cells, the TCR beta chain was sequenced. Control patients had untreated stable or active relapsing-remitting multiple sclerosis by revised McDonald criteria.

The sequence came from a human donor with multiple sclerosis. The V gene is TRBV7-8, the J gene TRBJ2-3; 12 bases map to TRBD2. The sequenced sample was CD8+ T cells from PBMCs. This CDR3 reads CASSLARQTSGGPTDTQYF. The CDR3 coding sequence is TGTGCCAGCAGCTTAGCCCGTCAGACTAGCGGGGGTCCCACAGATACGCAGTATTTT.